This T cell receptor (beta chain) was sequenced for a study of cytomegalovirus exposure and HLA in healthy donors. Germline V gives CDR1 LGHNA, CDR2 YSLEER. This CDR3 spans 18 amino acids. V trimming: 1 base; J trimming: 0 bases; junction bases outside the gene matches: 9. A multiplex PCR was run with 60 Vbeta primers and 13 Jbeta primers. The table came from immunoSEQ multiplex PCR; TCRdb's copy has only in-frame clones and leaves some out. Of roughly 69,000 clones in the sample, about 70% were seen once. V and J are TRBV4-3 and TRBJ2-3, with 8 bases aligning to TRBD2. The sequence derives from a man in his late teens or twenties in good health and CMV-seronegative. Sequenced material: PBMCs. CDR3 DNA sequence: TGCGCCAGCAGCCAAGGGGCTTACGGGGGGGGTAGCACAGATACGCAGTATTTT. Protein: CASSQGAYGGGSTDTQYF.